The T cell receptor beta chain under discussion was sequenced for a study of blood T cell repertoires in COVID-19 (dated by TCRdb to 2020 to 2021). Regarding the research as a whole: Samples from collaborators originated in the United States, Italy and Spain and spanned both the acute and convalescent phases of COVID-19. The repertoires were released in a freely available public database meant as a resource for research on the immune response to SARS-CoV-2. Subjects who had been exposed to COVID-19, were actively infected with it, or had recovered from it provided the deeply sampled blood TCRbeta repertoires that made up the dataset. HLA class I and class II types, where available, came from metadata supplied by the sample provider rather than from assay-based typing. The material from the prospective study consisted of cDNA or gDNA derived from T cells, B-cell-depleted T cells, or PBMCs. Sample metadata almost always included a de-identified subject ID, COVID-19 status, age in years and sex. Samples were obtained from the ongoing ImmuneRACE study (first 160 participants) and from about 1,300 subjects provided by 6 global collaborators. The full study reports these points: The quantity of clinical and demographic metadata differed by source and by participant and was supplied without curation.

The V and J ends are trimmed by 3 bases and 2 bases, leaving 8 bases between them. Including cysteine and phenylalanine, the CDR3 has 15 amino acids. The kept DNA is CDR3 alone, 45 bases in frame from the first base. The germline V gene provides CDR1 SNHLY and CDR2 FYNNEI. Whole blood was collected in K2EDTA tubes by collaborating institutions according to the institutions' own protocols. For TCRbeta analysis, collaborators shipped samples as frozen whole blood, isolated PBMCs, or DNA extracted from either of those sample types. The immunoSEQ Assay, a bias-controlled multiplex PCR, was used to amplify TCRbeta CDR3 regions from genomic DNA. The authors' analysis ran thus. Nucleated cell counts per sample were estimated from amplification of reference gene primers within the assay. To quantify the absolute abundance of each unique TCRbeta CDR3 rearrangement, sequence reads were collapsed and filtered. For each sample, productive Simpson clonality was calculated as the square root of Simpson's diversity index across productive rearrangements. TCRdb carries this immuneACCESS record with in-frame sequences only. Its versions omit some clonotypes, under half of them owing to an unresolved V gene in the studies checked, with the rest unexplained. For V, J and clone size, that table is used; D and trimming come from the DNA. The sample table shows 110,000 or so clones, and 80% to 90% are seen once. The biggest ten clones account for 9.4% of the sample.

In regard to this clone: It has no known antigen specificity. The input lacks base qualities; no much larger clone sits a single base away.

The chain is encoded by TRBV2 joined to TRBJ2-6; no D gene call is confident. Sequencing input: peripheral blood. This receptor was identified in a woman between 65 and 79 years old with acute or convalescent COVID-19. Read as DNA, the sequence is TGTGCCAGCAGTGATCGGGTCCCTGGGGCCAACGTCCTGACTTTC. This translates into CASSDRVPGANVLTF.